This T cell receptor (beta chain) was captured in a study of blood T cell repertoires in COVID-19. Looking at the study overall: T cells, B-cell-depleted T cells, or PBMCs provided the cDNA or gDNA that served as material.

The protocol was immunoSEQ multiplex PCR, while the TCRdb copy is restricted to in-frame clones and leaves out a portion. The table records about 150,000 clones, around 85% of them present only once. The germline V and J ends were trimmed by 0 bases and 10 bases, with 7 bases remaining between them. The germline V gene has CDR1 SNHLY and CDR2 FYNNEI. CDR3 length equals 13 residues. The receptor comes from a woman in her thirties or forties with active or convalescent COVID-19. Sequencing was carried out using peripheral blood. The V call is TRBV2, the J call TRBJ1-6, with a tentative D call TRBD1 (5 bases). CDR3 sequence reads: CASSEAEGSPLHF. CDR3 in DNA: TGTGCCAGCAGTGAAGCGGAGGGGTCACCCCTCCACTTT.